Sequencing of this T cell receptor beta chain was carried out in a study of cytomegalovirus exposure and HLA in healthy donors (TCRdb year 2017). With regard to the full study: A later analysis indicated that the 90 to 150 validation repertoires were generated on the platform also employed for the roughly 650 repertoires of the first cohort. The aim of the study was to test whether cataloging public T cell receptors could identify signatures of past pathogen exposure. To predict cytomegalovirus infection status, the study combined high-throughput TCR immunosequencing, statistical association of individual TCRs with disease status, and machine learning. In addition to the first cohort of 666 subjects, a separate validation cohort of over 90 different subjects was used.

Separate from the approximately 700-subject first cohort, the validation cohort of roughly 130 subjects was the group to which the donors belonged. General study outcomes and caveats: The validation cohort had no HLA typing available for a later analysis, so co-occurrence within that cohort was assessed over all 120 or so repertoires. It was suggested by the authors that the approach could potentially be generalized to other disease states and immunological phenotypes. In a later analysis, TCRs clustered in the first cohort were found to also tend to co-occur in the 120 validation repertoires, with 94% of cluster scores above 0. In the study, some 180 TCR beta chains were listed as associated with cytomegalovirus. A few of the identified cytomegalovirus-associated TCR beta chains were confirmed in vitro to be specific for cytomegalovirus antigens. Across donors, most TCR sequences were observed very rarely, whereas some public TCRs were present in many individuals. In both the original and validation cohorts, the classifier was reported to diagnose cytomegalovirus status with high specificity and sensitivity.

V loses 10 bases at its end and J loses 4 bases; junction bases beyond the gene matches: 9. CDR1 LNHDA and CDR2 SQIVND are derived from the germline V gene (reference sequence). The CDR3 sequence holds 14 residues, the cysteine and phenylalanine included. CDR3 DNA only is kept here, 42 bases in frame from base 1. Library method: the immunoSEQ multiplex PCR assay. In the original analysis: A statistical classification framework was built for diagnosing cytomegalovirus status from the catalog of TCR beta chain sequences. The table comes from immuneACCESS by way of TCRdb, which keeps in-frame sequences with V and J called. Part of the clones is missing from these tables; in studies checked, under half for an unresolved V gene and the rest for unknown reasons. For V, J and clone size, that table is used; D and trimming come from the DNA. The sample includes more than 250,000 clones, with roughly 90% observed a single time. The ten largest clonotypes hold about 0.91% of the sample.

This clone has only one observation. It lacks a known antigen. One base away there is no much larger clone; base qualities are not given. This sequence was found in a woman aged 18-29 years in good health and CMV-seronegative. Sequenced sample: PBMCs. The chain links TRBV19 with TRBJ1-1; 10 central nucleotides agree with TRBD1. The nucleotides are TGTGCCACCCATGGGGGACAGGGGCGCACTGAAGCTTTCTTT. This codes for CATHGGQGRTEAFF. Reference TRBV19 and TRBJ1-1 genes cover what lies past the CDR3, so the full variable domain is DGGITQSPKYLFRKEGQNVTLSCEQNLNHDAMYWYRQDPGQGLRLIYYSQIVNDFQKGDIAEGYSVSREKKESFPLTVTSAQKNPTAFYLCATHGGQGRTEAFFGQGTRLTVV.